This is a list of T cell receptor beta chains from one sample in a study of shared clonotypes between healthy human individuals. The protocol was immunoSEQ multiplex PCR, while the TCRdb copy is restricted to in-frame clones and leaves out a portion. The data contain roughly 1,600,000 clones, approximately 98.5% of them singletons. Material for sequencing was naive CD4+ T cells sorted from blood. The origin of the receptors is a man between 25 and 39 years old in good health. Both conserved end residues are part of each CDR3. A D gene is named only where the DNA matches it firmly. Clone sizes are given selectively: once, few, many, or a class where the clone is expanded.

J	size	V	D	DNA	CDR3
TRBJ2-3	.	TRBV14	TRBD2	TGTGCCAGCAGCCAAGAAGTGGGAGGGCCTTTTGATACGCAGTATTTT	CASSQEVGGPFDTQYF
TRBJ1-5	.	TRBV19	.	TGTGCCAGTAGTGTACATCCGGGGGGAAGCAATCAGCCCCAGCATTTT	CASSVHPGGSNQPQHF
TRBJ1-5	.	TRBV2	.	TGTGCCAGCAGTGAACGGGGTCAGCCCCAGCATTTT	CASSERGQPQHF
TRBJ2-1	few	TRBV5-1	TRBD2	TGCGCCAGCAGCTTGACTAGCGGGGCCTACAATGAGCAGTTCTTC	CASSLTSGAYNEQFF
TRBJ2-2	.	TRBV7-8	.	TGTGCCAGCAGCCACGCCCGACTCACCGGGGAGCTGTTTTTT	CASSHARLTGELFF
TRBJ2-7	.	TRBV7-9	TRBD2	TGTGCCAGCAGCTTAGTGGGGACTAGTAACGAGCAGTACTTC	CASSLVGTSNEQYF
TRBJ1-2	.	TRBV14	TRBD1	TGTGCCAGCAGCCCCAGGGGGCGAGGTGGCTACACCTTC	CASSPRGRGGYTF
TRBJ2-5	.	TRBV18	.	TGTGCCAGCTCACCACCTGCGGGTTGGGAGACCCAGTACTTC	CASSPPAGWETQYF
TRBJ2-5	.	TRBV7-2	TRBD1	TGTGCCAGCAGCCCCGGGACAGGGACTCAGACCCAGTACTTC	CASSPGTGTQTQYF
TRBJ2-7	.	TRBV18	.	TGTGCCAGCTTTGTCGGGAGCGGTGGGGAGCAGTACTTC	CASFVGSGGEQYF
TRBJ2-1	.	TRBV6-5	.	TGTGCCAGCAGTTGGGGAGGCAATGAGCAGTTCTTC	CASSWGGNEQFF
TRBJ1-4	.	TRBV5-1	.	TGCGCCAGCAGCCCGGGACGACAGGACCTGATGGGTGAAAAACTGTTTTTT	CASSPGRQDLMGEKLFF